This TCR beta chain was sequenced for a study of CD8+CD57+ T cells in acquired aplastic anemia. As for the study in general: When averaged, DNA from sorted CD4+ and CD8+ cells came to approximately 3.2 ug. Sequencing produced an average of about 9.8 million reads per healthy donor for CD4+ cells. Whole-study results and caveats: The study found no significant CD8+ Simpson's diversity difference between patients and controls. Patients had approximately 29 CD8+ CDR3 sequences in common with controls (the shared set).

Details on this clonotype: Its antigen is as yet unknown.

The CDR3 consists of 14 residues. The V and J ends lost 0 bases and 10 bases respectively, with 14 bases between them. Germline loops: CDR1 LNHNV, CDR2 YYDKDF (reference sequence). Genomic DNA served as template for TCR beta VDJ and CDR3 profiling. TCRdb re-derived calls from the reads in MiXCR, one entry per CDR3 protein. The sample includes 150,000 to 200,000 distinct CDR3 sequences, around 45% of them seen just once. This receptor was taken from a human donor in good health. The sample consisted of sorted CD4+, CD8+, or CD8+CD57+ T cells (not recorded which) from PBMCs. The chain couples TRBV15 to TRBJ2-3; D is unresolved. As DNA, the CDR3 is TGTGCCACCAGCAGAGATGGGCTAATCGGTCCGCAGTATTTT. This sequence encodes CATSRDGLIGPQYF.